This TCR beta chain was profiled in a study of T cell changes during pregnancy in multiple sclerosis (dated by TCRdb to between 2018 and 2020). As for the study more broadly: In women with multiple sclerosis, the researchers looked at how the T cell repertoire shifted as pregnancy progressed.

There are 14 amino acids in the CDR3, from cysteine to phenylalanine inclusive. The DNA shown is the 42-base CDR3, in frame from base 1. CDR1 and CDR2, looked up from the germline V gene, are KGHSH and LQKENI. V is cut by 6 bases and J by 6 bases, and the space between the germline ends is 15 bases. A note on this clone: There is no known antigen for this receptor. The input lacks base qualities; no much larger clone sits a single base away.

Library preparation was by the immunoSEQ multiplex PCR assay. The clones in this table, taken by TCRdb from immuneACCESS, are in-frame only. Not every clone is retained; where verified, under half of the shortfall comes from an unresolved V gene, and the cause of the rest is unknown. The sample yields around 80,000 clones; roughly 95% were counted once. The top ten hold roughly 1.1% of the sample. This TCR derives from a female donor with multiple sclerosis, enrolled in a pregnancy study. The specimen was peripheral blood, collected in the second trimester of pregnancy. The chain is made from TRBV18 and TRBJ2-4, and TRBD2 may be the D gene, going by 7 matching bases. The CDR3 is CASSPGGQGNIQYF. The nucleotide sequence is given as TGTGCCAGCTCCCCGGGGGGACAAGGAAACATTCAGTACTTC. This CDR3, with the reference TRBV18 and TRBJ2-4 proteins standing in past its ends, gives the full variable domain NAGVMQNPRHLVRRRGQEARLRCSPMKGHSHVYWYRQLPEEGLKFMVYLQKENIIDESGMPKERFSAEFPKEGPSILRIQQVVRGDSAAYFCASSPGGQGNIQYFGAGTRLSVL.